Following are 8 T cell receptor beta chains from one sample sequenced in a study of control samples from healthy donors and cancer patients. The assay was immunoSEQ multiplex PCR, and TCRdb's table has in-frame clones only and misses some. The sample comprises roughly 130,000 clones, 80% to 95% of which are singletons, and roughly 8.7% rests with the top ten. What was sequenced was blood. The receptors stem from a man aged 18-30 years in good health.

The V call is TRBV10-2, the J call TRBJ1-1, with D unclear. Germline values: CDR1 WSHSY, CDR2 SAAADI. V lost 5 bases, J lost 4 bases, and 8 bases lay in between. This CDR3 region has 12 residues. DNA of the CDR3: TGCGCCAGCAGTAGACTGTCCACTGAAGCTTTCTTT. Its protein is CASSRLSTEAFF.

The chain joins TRBV18 to TRBJ1-2, with 9 bases that match TRBD1. Germline loops: CDR1 KGHSH, CDR2 LQKENI. The CDR3 sequence is 16 residues long. V lost 6 bases, J lost 8 bases, and 16 bases stayed unmatched. The CDR3 sequence: CASSPGTGPFAVGYTF. CDR3 DNA sequence: TGTGCCAGCTCTCCTGGGACAGGGCCCTTCGCCGTAGGCTACACCTTC.

The table lists this clone with a count of one. This chain joins TRBV7-8 and TRBJ1-2; no reliable D call. CDR1 is SGHVS and CDR2 is FQNEAQ in the germline V gene. Trimming pared 4 bases from V and 7 bases from J, leaving 13 bases between. The CDR3 extends over 13 amino acids. CDR3 region: CASSSGPTGGYTF. CDR3 nucleotides: TGTGCCAGCAGCTCCGGACCCACCGGTGGCTACACCTTC. Together with reference TRBV7-8 and TRBJ1-2, the CDR3 gives the full variable domain: GAGVSQSPRYKVAKRGQDVALRCDPISGHVSLFWYQQALGQGPEFLTYFQNEAQLDKSGLPSDRFFAERPEGSVSTLKIQRTQQEDSAVYLCASSSGPTGGYTFGSGTRLTVV.

This clone was found once. The rearrangement uses TRBV6-6 and TRBJ1-1; 8 nucleotides align to TRBD1. The V and J ends lost 4 bases and 3 bases, in that order; junction bases with no gene match: 4. CDR1 is MNHNY, CDR2 SVGAGI, per germline (reference sequence). The CDR3 totals 14 residues. The CDR3 reads CASSLDRAYTEAFF. CDR3 bases: TGTGCCAGCAGTTTGGACAGGGCGTACACTGAAGCTTTCTTT.

This chain uses TRBV11-2 with TRBJ2-3, with D possibly matching TRBD1 (7 bases). Germline CDR1 SGHAT, CDR2 FQNNGV. V was clipped by 2 bases and J by 1 base, with 22 bases between them. The CDR3 contains 19 residues. As DNA, the CDR3 is TGTGCCAGCAGCTTAAGTAGGAGGGGGCCCGGGACAGGCACAGATACGCAGTATTTT. Protein product: CASSLSRRGPGTGTDTQYF.

The V gene is TRBV6-5, the J gene TRBJ1-4; D uncertain. Germline CDR1 reads MNHEY; CDR2 reads SVGAGI. V was shortened by 5 bases and J by 6 bases, with 16 bases between the two germline ends. This CDR3 has 15 residues. CDR3 sequence (DNA): TGTGCCAGCAGTCCCGTTTTAGGGAGGGATGAAAAACTGTTTTTT. It yields the protein CASSPVLGRDEKLFF.

About this clone: This specimen includes other DNA sequences encoding the same CDR3. J is TRBJ2-3 and V is TRBV19; no definite D call. Looked up from germline, CDR1 is LNHDA and CDR2 is SQIVND (reference sequence). The V end lost 2 bases, the J end lost 3 bases, and 9 bases lay between the germline ends. The CDR3 extends over 14 amino acids. The CDR3 DNA follows: TGTGCCAGTAGTATATCCCCCAGGACAGATACGCAGTATTTT. Translated: CASSISPRTDTQYF.

The rearrangement joins TRBV10-1 to TRBJ2-7; D is unresolved. CDR1 WNHNN and CDR2 SYGVQD come from the germline V gene (reference sequence). Trimming removed 7 bases from V and 6 bases from J, with 25 bases in between. This CDR3 has 16 residues. The CDR3 is CASTPCVESRIGEQYF. In nucleotides, the CDR3 is TGCGCCAGCACTCCCTGCGTCGAGTCACGGATTGGCGAGCAGTACTTC.